The TCR beta chain under discussion was sequenced for a study of control samples from healthy donors and cancer patients. Trimming left V 4 bases short and J 4 bases short, with 8 bases between. From germline, CDR1 is KGHSY and CDR2 FQNENV. The CDR3 loop spans 13 amino acids. Some clones are missing from TCRdb's copy, which holds only in-frame ones; the method was immunoSEQ multiplex PCR. The data hold about 140,000 clones, with approximately 86% observed a single time. Sequencing was performed on blood. The rearrangement links TRBV16 to TRBJ1-3, with unresolved D. This clonotype was sampled from a young woman in good health. DNA of the CDR3: TGTGCCAGCAGCCGCTCTACCGGAAACACCATATATTTT. Its protein is CASSRSTGNTIYF.